This paragraph covers one TCR beta chain sequence. The antigen remains undetermined. The data are from a study of identical twins. Template switching, a step in the protocol, added a universal primer site, and cDNA carried unique molecular identifiers. One entry per CDR3 protein, called by TCRdb with MiXCR from the 5' RACE reads. The table records hundreds of thousands of distinct CDR3 sequences, approximately 24% of them present only once. Germline V gives CDR1 DFQATT, CDR2 SNEGSKA (reference sequence). Trimming removed 6 bases at V and 2 bases at J, with 11 bases between. The CDR3 is 13 residues long. Study outcomes and limitations: Out-of-frame alpha sequences shared between twins exhibited an excess of low generation probability.

All donors were healthy Caucasians. The same sample was also used in a study of T cells expressing NK-cell markers.

The TCR sequence derives from a woman aged 18-29 years in good health. Sequencing was done on a sample of CD4+ T cells sorted from blood. V usage is TRBV20-1 and J usage is TRBJ2-4, with D unclear. For the CDR3, the DNA is TGCAGTGCCCAATCTGGTCCCAAAAACATTCAGTACTTC. Encoded protein: CSAQSGPKNIQYF.